These 29 T cell receptor beta chains were all obtained from the same sample, sequenced in a study of Ad26.COV2.S vaccination and SARS-CoV-2 variants. Repertoires were generated with immunoSEQ multiplex PCR, while TCRdb's copy carries only in-frame clones and drops some. The table shows about 180,000 clones, with roughly 87% occurring only once. Sequenced material: peripheral blood, taken after recovery from COVID-19. These receptors all stem from a human donor who had recovered from COVID-19.

This chain uses TRBV25-1 with TRBJ1-2; TRBD1 might be the D (5 bases). Germline lookup yields CDR1 MGHDK and CDR2 SYGVNS. V was clipped by 0 bases and J by 8 bases, with 25 bases between them. The CDR3 contains 18 residues. In nucleotides, the CDR3 is TGTGCCAGCAGTGAATATACCTACTCTCAGGGTTCCTATAACGGCTACACCTTC. Translating gives CASSEYTYSQGSYNGYTF.

The chain has TRBV7-9 and TRBJ2-7, with 8 bases matching TRBD1. The CDR3 sequence is 14 residues long. CDR1 is SEHNR, CDR2 FQNEAQ, per germline (reference sequence). V gave up 4 bases and J gave up 1 base; unmatched junction bases: 3. CDR3 residues: CASSSTGGSYEQYF. The CDR3 DNA reads TGTGCCAGCAGCTCCACAGGGGGGTCCTACGAGCAGTACTTC.

The chain links TRBV5-6 to TRBJ2-6; a possible D gene is TRBD1 (7 bases). Per the germline V gene, CDR1 is SGHDT and CDR2 is YYEEEE. V was shortened by 3 bases and J by 0 bases, with 16 bases between the two germline ends. The CDR3 is 18 amino acids. In DNA, the CDR3 is TGTGCCAGCAGCTGGGGGGTGACAGGGAGCTCTGGGGCCAACGTCCTGACTTTC. Translating it yields CASSWGVTGSSGANVLTF. Drawing the rest from reference TRBV5-6 and TRBJ2-6, the complete variable domain is DAGVTQSPTHLIKTRGQQVTLRCSPKSGHDTVSWYQQALGQGPQFIFQYYEEEERQRGNFPDRFSGHQFPNYSSELNVNALLLGDSALYLCASSWGVTGSSGANVLTFGAGSRLTVL.

The chain recombines TRBV5-5 with TRBJ2-3; D is uncertain. V was trimmed by 2 bases and J by 2 bases, leaving 6 bases between them. The V gene's germline CDR1 is SGHKS and CDR2 YYEKEE (reference sequence). The CDR3 covers 13 residues. The CDR3 here is CASSFSPTDTQYF. For the CDR3, the DNA is TGTGCCAGCAGCTTTTCCCCCACAGATACGCAGTATTTT.

The chain recombines TRBV10-3 with TRBJ1-3, with D maybe TRBD1 (5 bases). The CDR3 spans 16 residues. Germline values: CDR1 ENHRY, CDR2 SYGVKD. V dropped 2 bases and J dropped 0 bases, with 11 bases sitting between them. The CDR3 DNA reads TGTGCCATCAGTGAGATGGGGGGGTACTCTGGAAACACCATATATTTT. Translated: CAISEMGGYSGNTIYF.

As for this clone: Other DNA sequences within the sample encode an identical CDR3. CDR3 DNA: TGCGCCAGCAGCCCGGACAGTAACTATGGCTACACCTTC. This codes for CASSPDSNYGYTF. The chain combines TRBV5-1 with TRBJ1-2, with D possibly being TRBD1 (6 bases). Between the trimmed V and J ends, which lost 4 bases and 1 base, there was a span of 8 bases. Germline CDR1 SGHRS, CDR2 YFSETQ. The CDR3 has 13 residues.

The chain recombines TRBV28 with TRBJ2-7; 7 bases line up with TRBD1. There are 13 residues in the CDR3. From germline, CDR1 is MDHEN and CDR2 SYDVKM. V gave up 5 bases and J gave up 0 bases; unmatched junction bases: 1. CDR3 bases: TGTGCCAGCAGTGGGACAGTCTCCTACGAGCAGTACTTC. Amino acid sequence: CASSGTVSYEQYF.

This chain uses TRBV9 with TRBJ2-1, with 7 bases matching TRBD2. The germline gives CDR1 SGDLS, CDR2 YYNGEE. The CDR3 is made up of 15 amino acids. V lost 1 base to trimming and J lost 6 bases; unmatched junction nucleotides: 7. The CDR3 DNA reads as TGTGCCAGCAGCGTAAGCGGGGATGTCTTCAATGAGCAGTTCTTC. Amino acids: CASSVSGDVFNEQFF. The full variable domain, with the rest looked up from reference TRBV9 and TRBJ2-1, is DSGVTQTPKHLITATGQRVTLRCSPRSGDLSVYWYQQSLDQGLQFLIQYYNGEERAKGNILERFSAQQFPDLHSELNLSSLELGDSALYFCASSVSGDVFNEQFFGPGTRLTVL.

J is TRBJ2-3 and V is TRBV7-9, with TRBD2 matching over 10 bases. CDR1 is SEHNR, CDR2 FQNEAQ, per germline (reference sequence). Trimming cost V 1 base and J 4 bases; bases outside gene matches: 8. CDR3 length: 17 amino acids. The CDR3 region has the DNA TGTGCCAGCAGCTTAGGCGCGGGACTAGCGATAGCAGATACGCAGTATTTT. Encoded protein: CASSLGAGLAIADTQYF.

The chain combines TRBV6-6 with TRBJ2-1; D gene unclear. The CDR3 covers 15 residues. With 5 bases removed from V and 7 bases from J, the gap between germline ends came to 18 bases. Germline values: CDR1 MNHNY, CDR2 SVGAGI (reference sequence). CDR3 region: CASSPMGIGLNEQFF. The CDR3 DNA sequence: TGTGCCAGCAGTCCCATGGGGATAGGCTTAAATGAGCAGTTCTTC.

This clone was seen only a few times. The chain joins TRBV27 to TRBJ1-1; 7 bases align to TRBD1. This CDR3 comprises 14 residues. Germline trimming cut 5 bases from V and 6 bases from J; bases unmatched to any gene: 9. Germline CDR1 and CDR2: MNHEY and SMNVEV (reference sequence). This chain's CDR3 is CASSTPTGFSEAFF. The DNA of the CDR3 is TGTGCCAGCAGTACCCCGACAGGGTTCTCTGAAGCTTTCTTT.

The genes are TRBV3-1 (or the pseudogene TRBV3-2) and TRBJ2-2, with 10 bases matching TRBD2. The germline CDR1 and CDR2 sequences are LGHDT and YNNKEL (reference sequence). The CDR3 consists of 19 residues. V trimming: 3 bases; J trimming: 5 bases; junction bases outside the gene matches: 15. CDR3 protein: CASSHFLGLAGVGTGELFF. CDR3 sequence (DNA): TGTGCCAGCAGCCACTTCTTGGGTCTAGCGGGAGTCGGGACCGGGGAGCTGTTTTTT.

The rearrangement uses TRBV18 and TRBJ1-3; TRBD1 might be the D (5 bases). Per the germline V gene, CDR1 is KGHSH and CDR2 is LQKENI. Between the trimmed V and J ends, which lost 3 bases and 4 bases, there was a span of 22 bases. CDR3 length: 18 amino acids. The CDR3 region is CASSPFLDIPAGGNTIYF. The CDR3 DNA reads as TGTGCCAGCTCACCCTTTTTGGACATCCCGGCGGGCGGAAACACCATATATTTT.

This clone occurred once. CDR3 in DNA: TGTGCCAGCAGCTTAGCGCAGGGGAGCTCCTACAATGAGCAGTTCTTC. This gives the protein CASSLAQGSSYNEQFF. The chain recombines TRBV7-9 with TRBJ2-1, with TRBD1 as a possible D gene (6 bases). This CDR3 has 16 residues. Germline lookup yields CDR1 SEHNR and CDR2 FQNEAQ (reference sequence). V lost 0 bases to trimming and J lost 0 bases, with 9 bases between them.

This clone has just a few counts. The J gene is TRBJ1-1, the V gene TRBV6-6; TRBD1 aligns across 7 bases. The V and J ends lost 3 bases and 0 bases, in that order; junction bases with no gene match: 4. Germline V gene lookup returns CDR1 MNHNY and CDR2 SVGAGI (reference sequence). This CDR3 is 15 amino acids long. The CDR3 here is CASSYIRGVNTEAFF. The CDR3 bases are TGTGCCAGCAGTTATATCAGGGGGGTGAACACTGAAGCTTTCTTT.

This rearrangement joins TRBV7-2 to TRBJ2-5, with 10 bases aligning to TRBD2. The CDR3 loop spans 15 amino acids. CDR1 SGHTA and CDR2 FQGNSA come from the germline V gene. The trim removed 3 bases at V and 6 bases at J, leaving 7 bases unmatched. The CDR3 DNA is TGTGCCAGCAGCTTCCCTACTAGCGGGGTACAGACCCAGTACTTC. Its translation is CASSFPTSGVQTQYF.

The chain carries TRBV7-3 and TRBJ2-3, with D unclear. Per germline, CDR1 SGHTA and CDR2 FQGTGA. The CDR3 is 14 amino acids. Trimming left V 2 bases short and J 2 bases short, with 8 bases between. CDR3 bases: TGTGCCAGCAGCTTATTCGGCTACACAGATACGCAGTATTTT. This sequence encodes CASSLFGYTDTQYF.

V usage is TRBV27 and J usage is TRBJ2-1; D is possibly TRBD2 (6 bases). The CDR3 spans 14 residues. The germline CDR1 and CDR2 sequences are MNHEY and SMNVEV (reference sequence). V lost 7 bases to trimming and J lost 0 bases, with 10 bases between them. The CDR3 nucleotides are TGTGCCAGCATGGTGGGAGGCTCCTACAATGAGCAGTTCTTC. It translates to CASMVGGSYNEQFF.

This clone was seen a single time. V usage is TRBV2 and J usage is TRBJ1-4; 7 positions agree with TRBD1. CDR3 size: 14 residues. J gave up 5 bases and V 6 bases, and 6 bases lay outside the gene matches. Germline CDR1 is SNHLY and CDR2 is FYNNEI. CDR3 DNA sequence: TGTGCCAGCAGGTGGGGGGACAGAAATGAAAAACTGTTTTTT. Protein: CASRWGDRNEKLFF.

The rearrangement joins TRBV1 to TRBJ1-1. TRBV1 is designated a pseudogene. This CDR3 has 15 amino acids. The CDR3 loop reads CTSSQTLLTNTEAFF. The CDR3 bases are TGCACCAGCAGCCAAACCCTGCTCACGAACACTGAAGCTTTCTTT.

The rearrangement uses TRBV6-5 and TRBJ2-7, with D perhaps assigned TRBD1 or TRBD2 (5 bases each). The CDR3 runs to 14 residues. Germline V lookup: CDR1 MNHEY, CDR2 SVGAGI. Trimming took 0 bases from V and 7 from J, leaving 13 bases between them. Written as DNA, the CDR3 is TGTGCCAGCAGTTACTCGGGACCTTCGGGGGAGCAGTACTTC. It specifies CASSYSGPSGEQYF.

CDR3 region: CASSGPGTGSGNTIYF. The CDR3 DNA reads as TGTGCCAGCAGTGGTCCCGGGACAGGGTCCGGAAACACCATATATTTT. The rearrangement joins TRBV6-1 to TRBJ1-3; the match to TRBD1 covers 9 bases. The CDR3 runs to 16 residues. Losses at the gene ends were 4 bases for V and 4 bases for J; bases not matched to a gene: 8. Germline CDR1 is MNHNS and CDR2 is SASEGT.

The gene calls are TRBV9 and TRBJ2-5; D may be TRBD1 (7 bases). In germline, CDR1 is SGDLS, CDR2 YYNGEE. V gave up 0 bases and J gave up 1 base, with 13 bases separating them. The CDR3 is made up of 16 amino acids. CDR3 residues: CASSVAEGALQETQYF. The CDR3 DNA follows: TGTGCCAGCAGCGTAGCGGAGGGGGCACTCCAAGAGACCCAGTACTTC. The full variable domain, in which reference TRBV9 and TRBJ2-5 provide the parts outside the CDR3, is DSGVTQTPKHLITATGQRVTLRCSPRSGDLSVYWYQQSLDQGLQFLIQYYNGEERAKGNILERFSAQQFPDLHSELNLSSLELGDSALYFCASSVAEGALQETQYFGPGTRLLVL.

The chain couples TRBV2 to TRBJ2-5; D is tentatively TRBD1 or TRBD2 (5 bases each). Trimming took 10 bases from V and 1 from J, leaving 16 bases between them. Germline CDR1 SNHLY, CDR2 FYNNEI. This CDR3 comprises 14 residues. CDR3 in DNA: TGTGCCACAGACACATGGGGGTTCCAAGAGACCCAGTACTTC. Protein: CATDTWGFQETQYF.

V gene TRBV29-1 combines with J gene TRBJ2-7; the D gene is possibly TRBD2 (5 bases). Between the trimmed V and J ends, which lost 4 bases and 5 bases, there was a span of 12 bases. The length of the CDR3 is 12 residues. Germline CDR1 is SQVTM and CDR2 is ANQGSEA. The CDR3 coding sequence is TGCAGCGTTGGACTACCTAGCCACGAGCAGTACTTC. Protein sequence: CSVGLPSHEQYF.

The genes are TRBV7-3 and TRBJ2-2; D is uncertain. Trimming pared 4 bases from V and 6 bases from J, leaving 9 bases between. Germline V CDR1 and CDR2: SGHTA, FQGTGA. The CDR3 runs 13 residues. The CDR3 sequence is CASSSPLAGELFF. DNA for the CDR3: TGTGCCAGCAGCTCCCCGCTTGCCGGGGAGCTGTTTTTT.

The chain recombines TRBV3-1 (or the pseudogene TRBV3-2) with TRBJ2-3; D might be TRBD2 (7 bases). Trimming left V 4 bases short and J 4 bases short, with 18 bases between. The length of the CDR3 is 16 residues. The germline CDR1 and CDR2 sequences are LGHDT and YNNKEL (reference sequence). CDR3 nucleotide sequence: TGTGCCAGCAGCCCGGATGGGGGGGGGCGGGCAGATACGCAGTATTTT. Protein: CASSPDGGGRADTQYF.

The V and J genes are TRBV12-5 and TRBJ2-2; 12 bases align to TRBD1. The CDR3 is 15 amino acids. The trim removed 10 bases at V and 6 bases at J, leaving 9 bases unmatched. CDR1 is LGHNT and CDR2 is FRNRAP in the germline V gene. CDR3 sequence (DNA): TGTGCTACTAGTTCGGGACAGGGGGCGCCCGGGGAGCTGTTTTTT. The encoded protein is CATSSGQGAPGELFF.

In this sample, this clone turned up once. The chain employs TRBV1 and TRBJ2-1; the table names TRBD2, a call not compared with the DNA. TRBV1 is noted as a pseudogene. The length of the CDR3 is 13 residues. CDR3 nucleotide sequence: TGCACCAGCAGCCAAGGTCCGAGGAATGAGCAGTTCTTC. Its translation: CTSSQGPRNEQFF.